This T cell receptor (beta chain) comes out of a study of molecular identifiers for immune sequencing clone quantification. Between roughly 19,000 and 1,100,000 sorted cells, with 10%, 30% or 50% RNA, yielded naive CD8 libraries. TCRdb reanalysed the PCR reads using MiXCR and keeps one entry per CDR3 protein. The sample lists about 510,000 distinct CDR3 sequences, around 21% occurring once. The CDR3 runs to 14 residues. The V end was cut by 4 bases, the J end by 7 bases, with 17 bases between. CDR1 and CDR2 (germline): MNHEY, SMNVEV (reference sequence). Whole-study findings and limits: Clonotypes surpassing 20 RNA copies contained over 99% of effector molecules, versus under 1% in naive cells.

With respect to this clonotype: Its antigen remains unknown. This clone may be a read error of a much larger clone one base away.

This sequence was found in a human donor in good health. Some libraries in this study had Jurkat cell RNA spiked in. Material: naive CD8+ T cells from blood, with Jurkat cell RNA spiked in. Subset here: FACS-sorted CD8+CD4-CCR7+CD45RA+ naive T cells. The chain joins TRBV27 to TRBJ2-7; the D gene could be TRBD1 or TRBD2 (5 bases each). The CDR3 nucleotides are TGTGCCAGCAGTTCCACCGGGACGCCTAGAGAGCAGTACTTC. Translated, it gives CASSSTGTPREQYF.